The clone carrying this T cell receptor beta chain was seen a handful of times. The authors' processing: Reference gene primers were amplified, and this amplification served to estimate nucleated cell counts. This table comes from immunoSEQ multiplex PCR, and its TCRdb copy is limited to in-frame clones, with some not included. The DNA gave D and trimming, while V, J and clone size come from that table. In the table there are about 250,000 clones, around nine tenths of which are singletons. Enrollees, about 18 to 90 years old, lived in 24 US areas. The recovered donors of Cohort 3 showed two negative PCRs, clearance, or symptom resolution. The sample comes from a study of blood T cell repertoires in COVID-19. Study details: From the United States, Italy and Spain came samples of acute and convalescent COVID-19.

V gave up 9 bases and J gave up 12 bases; unmatched junction bases: 11. The CDR3 totals 13 residues. Germline V gene sequence: CDR1 LNHDA, CDR2 SQIVND (reference sequence). The sequence was obtained from a woman in her 50s who had recovered from COVID-19. The sample comprised PBMCs or T cells enriched from blood (not recorded which). The chain links TRBV19 to TRBJ1-4, with 9 bases aligning to TRBD1. The CDR3 here is CASRRDRDTELFF. The CDR3 coding sequence is TGTGCCAGCCGCCGGGACAGGGACACTGAACTGTTTTTT.